The rows below give T cell receptor beta chains drawn from one sample of a study of blood T cells in healthy people across ages. Using its own MiXCR run on the 5' RACE reads, TCRdb lists one record per CDR3 protein. The repertoire holds approximately 1,700,000 distinct CDR3 sequences, with more than 35% as singletons. Material for sequencing was blood. These receptors originate from a human donor in good health. CDR3s include the opening cysteine and the closing phenylalanine or tryptophan.

V,CDR3
TRBV4-3,CASSQVPSGPEHMGLYGYTF
TRBV3-1,CASSQAVVPSYEQYF
TRBV12-3/TRBV12-4,CASSKLEVETQYF
TRBV6-2/TRBV6-3,CASSSPGFSHYGYTF
TRBV12-3/TRBV12-4,CASKRSPYEQYF
TRBV28,CASSLIGQVTYEQYF
TRBV4-3,CVSSSTGWANEKLFF
TRBV6-1,CASRQGAREQYF
TRBV2,CASRAARHGYTF
TRBV24-1,CATSDSGTGRGNQPQHF
TRBV7-2,CASSLFGGRSGYVQYF
TRBV7-2,CASSSEGGNQPQHF
TRBV20-1,CSATSHGGAEDTQYF
TRBV11-2,CASGPPGGGAAHYGYTF
TRBV20-1,CSSRPPSGAYNEQFF
TRBV5-1,CASSADGGSAETQYF
TRBV29-1,CSVAGGVERNTEAFF
TRBV6-5,CASIPGGGNHYGYTF
TRBV5-4,CASSWRRQGEDIQYF
TRBV27,CASSDPGRGSTEAFF
TRBV6-5,CASSYEGAGEKLFF
TRBV5-5,CASSRDYYQETQYF
TRBV7-9,CASSFPFSYEQYF
TRBV24-1,CATSDTDQKLFF
TRBV6-2/TRBV6-3,CASSYSGQGVGGYTF
TRBV7-2,CASSRSPGEQFF
TRBV6-5,CASSSLGQGRLSSYNEQFF
TRBV28,CASWQTNEKLFF
TRBV4-3,CASSQDPGASYGYTF
TRBV30,CAWSVHGTGGGETQYF
TRBV15,CATSRVQGARTEAFF
TRBV29-1,CSVSTQGSYTF
TRBV12-3/TRBV12-4,CASSYFWGTDGGAKNIQYF
TRBV2,CASSRTSGLSYEQYF
TRBV6-1,CANREQAGANVLTF
TRBV6-6,CASGGEGSGSNQPQHF
TRBV6-5,CASTRGLHTEAFF
TRBV2,CASGGQGRYVTQYF
TRBV6-5,CAGRPMTSGQETQYF
TRBV9,CASSGSIGLAGGNNEQFF
TRBV14,CASSLQLGRAYEQYF
TRBV7-2,CASSFQGTLYEQYF
TRBV7-6,CASSPTGLSAEAFF
TRBV7-3,CASSPRDFTDTQYF
TRBV15,CATSSYRSGSVNYGYTF
TRBV12-3/TRBV12-4,CASSLEGTQPQHF
TRBV10-3,CAISEVLGGTEAFF
TRBV7-9,CASSLATMDTQYF
TRBV20-1,CSARVLDYNEQFF
TRBV28,CASRGLGNQPQHF
TRBV20-1,CSARDQPSTYEQYF
TRBV7-3,CASSQAPGAGPNTDTQYF
TRBV20-1,CSASDPSGTQETQYF
TRBV4-2,CASSQDRMTGNEQFF
TRBV28,CASSLLDLQETQYF
TRBV7-9,CASSFNDRTLGDEQFF
TRBV20-1,CSSNRGESNTEAFF
TRBV7-2,CASSLLQGAEENQPQHF
TRBV28,CASSFPTGRTSYEQYF